The clone carrying this T cell receptor beta chain turned up a few times. Its antigen remains unknown. The read ends 3 residues shy of where the CDR3 ends; the end is completed using the germline J gene. The sample belongs to a study of T cell clonality in common variable immunodeficiency. Study conclusions and caveats: T cell subpopulation sequencing would be needed to explain CVID clonality. In common variable immunodeficiency, TCR beta chains reportedly carried fewer deletions and N-nucleotide insertions.

This CDR3 has 15 amino acids. CDR1 is LNHDA, CDR2 SQIVND, per germline (reference sequence). V was pared by 8 bases and J by 2 bases, with 8 bases of the junction left unmatched. The repertoire was sequenced with immunoSEQ multiplex PCR; TCRdb's copy has only in-frame clones and lacks some. The data show around 13,000 clones, none appearing only once, with around 8.1% held by the ten largest. The sequenced sample was peripheral blood mononuclear cells. The TCR originated in a human donor with common variable immunodeficiency. This chain joins TRBV19 and TRBJ2-3; 9 nucleotides line up with TRBD1. The CDR3 is CASSKQGALTDTQYF. The part of the CDR3 DNA that was read is TGTGCCAGTTCTAAACAGGGGGCCCTCACAGATACG. Using reference TRBV19 and TRBJ2-3 for the parts outside the CDR3, the full variable domain is DGGITQSPKYLFRKEGQNVTLSCEQNLNHDAMYWYRQDPGQGLRLIYYSQIVNDFQKGDIAEGYSVSREKKESFPLTVTSAQKNPTAFYLCASSKQGALTDTQYFGPGTRLTVL.